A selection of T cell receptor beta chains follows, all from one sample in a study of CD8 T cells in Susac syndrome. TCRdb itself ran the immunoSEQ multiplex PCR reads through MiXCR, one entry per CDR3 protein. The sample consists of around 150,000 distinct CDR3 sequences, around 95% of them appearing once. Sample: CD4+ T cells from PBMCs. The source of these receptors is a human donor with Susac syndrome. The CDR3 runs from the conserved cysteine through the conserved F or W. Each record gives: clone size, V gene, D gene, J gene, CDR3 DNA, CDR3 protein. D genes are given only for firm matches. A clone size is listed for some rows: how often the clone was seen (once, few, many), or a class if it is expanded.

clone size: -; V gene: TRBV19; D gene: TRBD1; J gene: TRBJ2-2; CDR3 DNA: TGTGCCAGTAGTAGCCGGGACAGGGATACCGGGGAGCTGTTTTTT; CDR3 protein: CASSSRDRDTGELFF
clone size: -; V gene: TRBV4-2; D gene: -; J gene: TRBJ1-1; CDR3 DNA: TGTGCCAGCAGCCAAGAAGGCACTGGGGGGAACACTGAAGCTTTCTTT; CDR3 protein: CASSQEGTGGNTEAFF
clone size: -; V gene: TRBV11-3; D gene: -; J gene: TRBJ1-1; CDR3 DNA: TGTGCCAGCAGCCGTCGTGGGGGGGACACTGAAGCTTTCTTT; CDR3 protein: CASSRRGGDTEAFF
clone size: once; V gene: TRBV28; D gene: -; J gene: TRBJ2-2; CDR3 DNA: TGTGCCAGCAGACGCAGCACCGGGGAGCTGTTTTTT; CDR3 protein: CASRRSTGELFF
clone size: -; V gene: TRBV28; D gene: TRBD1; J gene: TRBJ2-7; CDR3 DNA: TGTGCCAGCAGTCAACGGACAGGGGGCACCTACGAGCAGTACTTC; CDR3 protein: CASSQRTGGTYEQYF
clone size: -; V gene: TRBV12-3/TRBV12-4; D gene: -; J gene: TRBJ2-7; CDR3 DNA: TGTGCCAGCTCCTGGGGGCAGTACGAGCAGTACTTC; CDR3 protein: CASSWGQYEQYF
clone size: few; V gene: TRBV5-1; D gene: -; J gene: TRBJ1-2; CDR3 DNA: TGTGCCAGCAGTTTAGGCGGAGCTAACTATGGCTACACCTTC; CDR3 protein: CASSLGGANYGYTF
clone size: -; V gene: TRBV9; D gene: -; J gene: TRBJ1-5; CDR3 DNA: TGTGCCAGCAGTCCAGGGCATAGCAATCAGCCCCAGCATTTT; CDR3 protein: CASSPGHSNQPQHF
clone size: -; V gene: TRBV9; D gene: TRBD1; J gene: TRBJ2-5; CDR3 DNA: TGTGCCAGCAGCGTAATGGGACAGGGGATAAGGGGTCAAGAGACCCAGTACTTC; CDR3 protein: CASSVMGQGIRGQETQYF
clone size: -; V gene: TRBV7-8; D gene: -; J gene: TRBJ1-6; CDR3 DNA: TGTGCCAGCAGCTCCTCGGTGGGGAATTCACCCCTCCACTTT; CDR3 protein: CASSSSVGNSPLHF
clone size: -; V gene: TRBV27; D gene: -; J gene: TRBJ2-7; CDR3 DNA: TGTGCCAGCAGCCGGACATACAGCTCCTACGAGCAGTACTTC; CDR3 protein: CASSRTYSSYEQYF
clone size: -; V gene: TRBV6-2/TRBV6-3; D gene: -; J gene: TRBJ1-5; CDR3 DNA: TGTGCCAGCAGTTACCAGGACAATCAGCCCCAGCATTTT; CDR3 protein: CASSYQDNQPQHF
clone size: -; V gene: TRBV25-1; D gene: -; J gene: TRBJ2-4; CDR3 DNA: TGTGCCAGAATGGACGGAGATCCATACGCCGAACTAGCCAAAAACATTCAGTACTTC; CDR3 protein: CARMDGDPYAELAKNIQYF
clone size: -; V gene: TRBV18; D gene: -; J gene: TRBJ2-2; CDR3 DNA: TGTGCCAGCGCCCGGGACACCGGGGAGCTGTTTTTT; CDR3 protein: CASARDTGELFF
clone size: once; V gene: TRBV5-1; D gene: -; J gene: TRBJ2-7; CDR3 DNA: TGCGCCAGCAGCTTACCGGACAGAAGCTCCTACGAGCAGTACTTC; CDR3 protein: CASSLPDRSSYEQYF
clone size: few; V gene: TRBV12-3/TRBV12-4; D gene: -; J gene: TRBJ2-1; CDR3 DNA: TGTGCCAGCAGTTGGGGTAATGAGCAGTTCTTC; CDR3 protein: CASSWGNEQFF
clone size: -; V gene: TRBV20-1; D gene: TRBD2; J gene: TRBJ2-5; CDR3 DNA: TGCAGTGGCCTGGCGGGAGGGCCGAAGACCCAGTACTTC; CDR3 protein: CSGLAGGPKTQYF
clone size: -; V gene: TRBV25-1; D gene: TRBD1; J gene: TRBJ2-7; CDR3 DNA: TGTGCCAGCAGTGAAGACCGGACAGGGTTCGAGCAGTACTTC; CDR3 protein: CASSEDRTGFEQYF
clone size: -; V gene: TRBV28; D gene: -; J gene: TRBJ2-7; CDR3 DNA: TGTGCCAGCAGGGGACCCCAGGGAGGTATCTACGAGCAGTACTTC; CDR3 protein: CASRGPQGGIYEQYF
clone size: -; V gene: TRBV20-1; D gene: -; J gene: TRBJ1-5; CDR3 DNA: TGCAGTGCTAGGGAACCCGGTTCATCGGATAGCAATCAGCCCCAGCATTTT; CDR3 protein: CSAREPGSSDSNQPQHF
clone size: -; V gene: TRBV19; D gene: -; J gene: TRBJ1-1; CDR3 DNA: TGTGCCAGTAGTATAGACGGACAGTTGGAAGCTTTCTTT; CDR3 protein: CASSIDGQLEAFF
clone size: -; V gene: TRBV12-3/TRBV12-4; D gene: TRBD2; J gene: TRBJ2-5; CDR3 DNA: TGTGCCAGCAGCTTCAGGACTAGCAGAGGCGAGACCCAGTACTTC; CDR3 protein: CASSFRTSRGETQYF
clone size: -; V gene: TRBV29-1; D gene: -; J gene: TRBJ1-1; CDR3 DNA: TGCAGCGTAAAAGGGGGGGCGAACACTGAAGCTTTCTTT; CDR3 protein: CSVKGGANTEAFF
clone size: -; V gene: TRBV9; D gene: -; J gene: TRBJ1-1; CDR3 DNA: TGTGCCAGCAACGAGGGGCTGAACACTGAAGCTTTCTTT; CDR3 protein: CASNEGLNTEAFF